A single T cell receptor beta chain is shown here with its context. Its antigen remains unknown. The PCR used 60 Vbeta and 13 Jbeta primers. Method: immunoSEQ multiplex PCR; TCRdb's copy keeps in-frame clones and lacks some. The table has around 63,000 clones, more than 60% seen once; the top ten hold roughly 3%. This entry belongs to a study of cytomegalovirus exposure and HLA in healthy donors. Study-wide results and limits: Altogether, some 170 TCR beta chains were recorded as cytomegalovirus-associated.

Sequenced: PBMCs. The TCR sequence derives from a woman aged 25 to 39 in good health and CMV-seronegative.

The CDR3 DNA reads TGTGCCATCCAGGTAAAAAATAATTCACCCCTCCACTTT. This translates into CAIQVKNNSPLHF. The J gene is TRBJ1-6, the V gene TRBV10-3; D is unresolved. The V end was cut by 8 bases, the J end by 5 bases, with 10 bases between. Germline V gene sequence: CDR1 ENHRY, CDR2 SYGVKD. The CDR3 covers 13 residues.